These 32 T cell receptor beta chains were sequenced from one sample in a study of beta chain features in type 1 diabetes. Overall study findings and caveats: Shorter TCRB CDR3s, moderately but significantly so, were found in Type 1 diabetes patients in all four CD4+ subsets.

cDNA synthesis used the whole RNA isolate, giving expressed TCRB sequences. TCRdb's copy holds only in-frame clones and misses some; the assay was immunoSEQ multiplex PCR. This table holds 130,000 or so clones, around 8.8% found once. Which antigens these TCRs recognize remains unknown. What was sequenced was central memory CD4+ T cells from blood. These TCRs come from a man under 40 with type 1 diabetes.

The sample holds many counts of this clone. In DNA form, the CDR3 reads TGTGCCAGCAGGGGTGGACAGGGGGTCGCCGGGGAGCTGTTTTTT. Amino acid sequence: CASRGGQGVAGELFF. This chain links TRBV7-3 with TRBJ2-2; TRBD1 aligns across 10 bases. Germline assignment: CDR1 SGHTA and CDR2 FQGTGA. CDR3 length: 15 amino acids. Trimming took 6 bases from V and 6 from J; bases not matched to a gene: 7. The full variable domain, completed using reference TRBV7-3 and TRBJ2-2, is GAGVSQTPSNKVTEKGKYVELRCDPISGHTALYWYRQSLGQGPEFLIYFQGTGAADDSGLPNDRFFAVRPEGSVSTLKIQRTERGDSAVYLCASRGGQGVAGELFFGEGSRLTVL.

Only a few counts were recorded for this clone. The chain recombines TRBV9 with TRBJ1-1; the match to TRBD1 covers 10 bases. CDR1 is SGDLS, CDR2 YYNGEE, per germline. The ends lost 3 bases at V and 3 bases at J; junction bases unmatched: 8. The CDR3 is 16 amino acids. CDR3 nucleotides: TGTGCCAGCAGCGGACACGGGACAGGGGTGGACACTGAAGCTTTCTTT. This codes for CASSGHGTGVDTEAFF. Filled out from reference TRBV9 and TRBJ1-1, the complete variable domain reads DSGVTQTPKHLITATGQRVTLRCSPRSGDLSVYWYQQSLDQGLQFLIQYYNGEERAKGNILERFSAQQFPDLHSELNLSSLELGDSALYFCASSGHGTGVDTEAFFGQGTRLTVV.

In its sample, this clone was seen a few times. The rearrangement uses TRBV27 and TRBJ2-7; TRBD1 is a possible D gene (5 bases). With 5 bases removed from V and 4 bases from J, the gap between germline ends came to 15 bases. Germline V gene lookup returns CDR1 MNHEY and CDR2 SMNVEV (reference sequence). This CDR3 region has 14 residues. Written as DNA, the CDR3 is TGTGCCAGCAGTGGTAGGGGCGGTAGGTACGAGCAGTACTTC. Translated, it gives CASSGRGGRYEQYF.

This clone was observed a few times. The V call is TRBV6-5, the J call TRBJ2-7; the D is unclear. The CDR3 covers 14 residues. Trimming left V 6 bases short and J 0 bases short, with 12 bases between. Germline values: CDR1 MNHEY, CDR2 SVGAGI. The CDR3 nucleotides are TGTGCCAGCAGAAAAACATTTACCTCCTACGAGCAGTACTTC. It translates to CASRKTFTSYEQYF.

This clone appeared a few times. The chain uses TRBV13 and TRBJ2-5, with 10 bases aligning to TRBD2. Trimming cost V 4 bases and J 5 bases; bases outside gene matches: 7. Looked up from germline, CDR1 is PRHDT and CDR2 is FYEKMQ (reference sequence). There are 15 residues in the CDR3. The CDR3 protein is CASSSLTSGWETQYF. DNA of the CDR3: TGTGCCAGCAGCTCGCTGACTAGCGGGTGGGAGACCCAGTACTTC.

This clone turned up a few times. The gene calls are TRBV9 and TRBJ1-2, with D perhaps matching TRBD1 (5 bases). Germline values: CDR1 SGDLS, CDR2 YYNGEE. Trimming took off 3 bases at V and 7 bases at J, with 13 bases between the two ends. The CDR3 loop spans 13 amino acids. The DNA of the CDR3 is TGTGCCAGCAGCGACGGGGGGGGTTCTGGCTACACCTTC. It encodes CASSDGGGSGYTF.

This clone appeared a few times. The J gene is TRBJ1-2, the V gene TRBV5-4; TRBD1 might be the D (5 bases). From germline, CDR1 is SGHNT and CDR2 YYREEE (reference sequence). The V end lost 4 bases, the J end lost 4 bases, and 17 bases lay between the germline ends. The CDR3 runs to 15 residues. DNA of the CDR3: TGTGCCAGCAGCCCGGCGGGACGGGGGGTCTATGGCTACACCTTC. It yields the protein CASSPAGRGVYGYTF.

The chain recombines TRBV5-4 with TRBJ1-1; 8 bases fit TRBD1. The V gene's germline CDR1 is SGHNT and CDR2 YYREEE (reference sequence). The CDR3 loop spans 13 amino acids. J gave up 6 bases and V 5 bases, and 6 bases lay outside the gene matches. In DNA form, the CDR3 reads TGTGCCAGCAGAGGGACAGGTCAGGCTGAAGCTTTCTTT. This codes for CASRGTGQAEAFF.

This clone appeared a single time. This chain joins TRBV18 and TRBJ2-1, with a possible D match to TRBD1 (5 bases). From germline, CDR1 is KGHSH and CDR2 LQKENI. The CDR3 totals 15 residues. V was cut by 5 bases and J by 7 bases, with 18 bases left in between. CDR3 DNA sequence: TGTGCCAGCTCATACACCTTCAGGGATGGTAATGAGCAGTTCTTC. It encodes CASSYTFRDGNEQFF.

This clone was detected only once. The CDR3 loop is CASRGAQGDTEAFF. The CDR3 nucleotides read TGTGCCAGCAGGGGGGCACAGGGGGACACTGAAGCTTTCTTT. The J gene is TRBJ1-1, the V gene TRBV6-5, with 8 bases fitting TRBD1. Germline assignment: CDR1 MNHEY and CDR2 SVGAGI. The CDR3 sequence is 14 residues long. With V trimmed by 6 bases and J by 3 bases, 6 bases remained unmatched.

The chain couples TRBV30 to TRBJ1-2; D may be TRBD1 (6 bases). Germline CDR1 GTSNPN, CDR2 SVGIG (reference sequence). The CDR3 is 12 amino acids. Trimming removed 6 bases at V and 4 bases at J, with 12 bases between. The CDR3 region is CACRQVFYGYTF. CDR3 bases: TGTGCCTGTAGACAGGTATTCTATGGCTACACCTTC.

This chain links TRBV4-3 with TRBJ2-3; 8 bases map to TRBD2. The CDR3 consists of 14 residues. Germline-derived CDR1 and CDR2 are LGHNA and YSLEER. V lost 4 bases to trimming and J lost 4 bases; unmatched junction nucleotides: 4. Written as DNA, the CDR3 is TGCGCCAGCAGCCGCGGGGGGCCGGCAGATACGCAGTATTTT. It is translated as CASSRGGPADTQYF.

The J gene is TRBJ2-7, the V gene TRBV2; a weak D match, TRBD1 (6 bases). With 7 bases removed from V and 2 bases from J, the gap between germline ends came to 12 bases. In germline, CDR1 is SNHLY, CDR2 FYNNEI. The CDR3 consists of 13 residues. The CDR3: CASIGGLTYEQYF. The CDR3 DNA reads as TGTGCCAGCATTGGGGGCCTGACCTACGAGCAGTACTTC.

This clone was counted between two and nine times. The chain joins TRBV7-2 to TRBJ1-2, with 7 positions matching TRBD1. CDR3 length equals 14 residues. Trimming took 5 bases from V and 3 from J; bases not matched to a gene: 6. Germline V gene sequence: CDR1 SGHTA, CDR2 FQGNSA. CDR3 residues: CASSPRQGDYGYTF. CDR3 bases: TGTGCCAGCAGCCCGCGACAGGGAGACTATGGCTACACCTTC.

V and J are TRBV2 and TRBJ2-5, with TRBD1 matching over 7 bases. The germline V gene has CDR1 SNHLY and CDR2 FYNNEI. The CDR3 is 13 amino acids. J was trimmed by 3 bases and V by 7 bases; bases with no gene match: 5. DNA for the CDR3: TGTGCCAGCAAGAAGACAGGGAAAGAGACCCAGTACTTC. Translated, it gives CASKKTGKETQYF.

This chain connects TRBV7-9 to TRBJ2-3; 14 nucleotides agree with TRBD2. Per germline, CDR1 SEHNR and CDR2 FQNEAQ (reference sequence). This CDR3 is 16 amino acids long. With V trimmed by 2 bases and J by 5 bases, 3 bases remained unmatched. The CDR3 DNA reads as TGTGCCAGCAGCTTACCGGGACTAGCGGGGGTAGATACGCAGTATTTT. Protein product: CASSLPGLAGVDTQYF.

V and J are TRBV5-4 and TRBJ2-4; D remains unclear. The germline V and J ends were trimmed by 4 bases and 4 bases, with 9 bases remaining between them. Germline CDR1 and CDR2: SGHNT and YYREEE (reference sequence). The CDR3 length is 13 residues. CDR3 region: CASSPPDKNIQYF. The CDR3, as DNA: TGTGCCAGCAGCCCACCAGATAAAAACATTCAGTACTTC.

This clone was detected a few times. The chain uses TRBV6-6 and TRBJ1-1; 8 bases are a match to TRBD1. CDR1 is MNHNY and CDR2 is SVGAGI in the germline V gene (reference sequence). CDR3 length: 14 amino acids. The V and J ends lost 5 bases and 3 bases, in that order; junction bases with no gene match: 5. Here the CDR3 DNA reads TGTGCCAGCAGTGCAGGGGGCGCGGACACTGAAGCTTTCTTT. This codes for CASSAGGADTEAFF.

The chain joins TRBV6-5 to TRBJ1-1, with D maybe TRBD1 (5 bases). The CDR3 is 13 residues long. The germline V gene encodes CDR1 MNHEY and CDR2 SVGAGI. V was trimmed by 0 bases and J by 11 bases, leaving 13 bases between them. The CDR3 DNA reads TGTGCCAGCAGTTACTCGAAGGGGAATAGGGCTTTCTTT. Residues: CASSYSKGNRAFF.

This chain uses TRBV27 with TRBJ2-3, with D possibly matching TRBD2 (5 bases). CDR3 length: 15 amino acids. V dropped 2 bases and J dropped 2 bases, with 11 bases sitting between them. The germline V gene encodes CDR1 MNHEY and CDR2 SMNVEV (reference sequence). The CDR3 loop reads CASSLMSGNTDTQYF. As DNA, the CDR3 is TGTGCCAGCAGTTTAATGAGCGGTAACACAGATACGCAGTATTTT.

On this clone itself: In the same sample, other DNA sequences code for this CDR3. The V gene is TRBV18, the J gene TRBJ1-5; 9 nucleotides match TRBD1. Germline lookup yields CDR1 KGHSH and CDR2 LQKENI. V lost 4 bases to trimming and J lost 1 base; unmatched junction nucleotides: 2. This CDR3 is built from 15 residues. Here the CDR3 reads CASSLGQGSNQPQHF. CDR3 nucleotides: TGTGCCAGCTCACTAGGACAGGGGAGCAATCAGCCCCAGCATTTT.

This chain joins TRBV4-3 and TRBJ2-1; 7 nucleotides agree with TRBD2. Germline CDR1 and CDR2: LGHNA and YSLEER. Trimming took 0 bases from V and 10 from J; bases not matched to a gene: 9. This CDR3 is 15 amino acids long. The CDR3, as DNA: TGCGCCAGCAGCCAAGATATTACGGGGGGACGCGAGCAGTTCTTC. Its translation: CASSQDITGGREQFF.

This clone has only a few counts. The J gene is TRBJ1-5, the V gene TRBV6-1, with 7 bases aligning to TRBD1. The CDR3 covers 16 residues. Germline V lookup: CDR1 MNHNS, CDR2 SASEGT. V shed 1 base and J 4 bases; nucleotides not matched to a gene: 7. The chain's CDR3 is CASSEEDRRWNQPQHF. DNA of the CDR3: TGTGCCAGCAGTGAAGAGGACAGGAGGTGGAATCAGCCCCAGCATTTT.

This clone has more than one count but fewer than ten. This chain connects TRBV5-4 to TRBJ2-3; 10 bases are a match to TRBD1. The V and J ends lost 4 bases and 3 bases, in that order; junction bases with no gene match: 8. The CDR3 extends over 16 amino acids. Germline V gene lookup returns CDR1 SGHNT and CDR2 YYREEE (reference sequence). The CDR3 loop is CASSILLDRGTDTQYF. The CDR3 DNA reads TGTGCCAGCAGCATCCTACTGGACAGGGGGACAGATACGCAGTATTTT.

The rearrangement links TRBV10-3 to TRBJ2-3; D is undetermined. The CDR3 length is 15 residues. The V end was cut by 0 bases, the J end by 1 base, with 8 bases between. Germline CDR1 and CDR2: ENHRY and SYGVKD. This chain's CDR3 is CAISESPLRTDTQYF. CDR3 nucleotides: TGTGCCATCAGTGAGTCCCCTCTTCGCACAGATACGCAGTATTTT.

This clone was counted only a few times. The chain combines TRBV4-1 with TRBJ2-3, with 7 bases identical to TRBD1. There are 17 residues in the CDR3. V shed 0 bases and J 4 bases; nucleotides not matched to a gene: 10. CDR1 is MGHRA, CDR2 YSYEKL, per germline. The CDR3 bases are TGCGCCAGCAGCCAAGATGGGGCAGGGGGAAGTTCAGATACGCAGTATTTT. Translating it yields CASSQDGAGGSSDTQYF.

Only a few counts were recorded for this clone. The V and J genes are TRBV18 and TRBJ2-7; 9 positions agree with TRBD1. The trim removed 6 bases at V and 2 bases at J, leaving 5 bases unmatched. In germline, CDR1 is KGHSH, CDR2 LQKENI. This CDR3 has 14 amino acids. The chain's CDR3 is CASSGTGIAYEQYF. The CDR3, as DNA: TGTGCCAGCTCTGGGACAGGGATCGCCTACGAGCAGTACTTC.

The table lists this clone with a few counts. The rearrangement uses TRBV9 and TRBJ1-6, with a possible D match to TRBD1 (5 bases). Trimming removed 3 bases at V and 9 bases at J, with 22 bases between. The V gene's germline CDR1 is SGDLS and CDR2 YYNGEE. The CDR3 contains 17 residues. CDR3 in DNA: TGTGCCAGCAGCGCCAACCCTGCGGGGACGGTGGGTTCACCCCTCCACTTT. Translation: CASSANPAGTVGSPLHF.

The rearrangement links TRBV7-9 to TRBJ2-5; 10 bases are a match to TRBD2. CDR1 is SEHNR and CDR2 is FQNEAQ in the germline V gene (reference sequence). This CDR3 contains 17 residues. Trimming removed 2 bases from V and 5 bases from J; junction bases left unmatched: 11. As DNA, the CDR3 is TGTGCCAGCAGCTTACGGAGGCTAGCGGGGGCTGGGGAGACCCAGTACTTC. Protein product: CASSLRRLAGAGETQYF.

This clone was recorded only once. The chain carries TRBV19 and TRBJ1-4, with TRBD1 identical over 7 bases. The CDR3 consists of 14 residues. V shed 5 bases, J shed 7 bases, and the junction held 7 bases outside the gene matches. Germline V gene sequence: CDR1 LNHDA, CDR2 SQIVND (reference sequence). CDR3 nucleotide sequence: TGTGCCAGTAGTCAAGGAGGGACAGCTGAAAAACTGTTTTTT. This codes for CASSQGGTAEKLFF.

The chain uses TRBV11-3 and TRBJ2-5; D may be TRBD2 (6 bases). In germline, CDR1 is SGHNT, CDR2 YENEEA. V was cut by 3 bases and J by 2 bases, with 7 bases left in between. The CDR3 covers 13 residues. The DNA of the CDR3 is TGTGCCAGCAGCTTCCGGGAGCAAGAGACCCAGTACTTC. This translates into CASSFREQETQYF. The variable domain in full, with the rest retrieved from reference TRBV11-3 and TRBJ2-5, is EAGVVQSPRYKIIEKKQPVAFWCNPISGHNTLYWYLQNLGQGPELLIRYENEEAVDDSQLPKDRFSAERLKGVDSTLKIQPAELGDSAVYLCASSFREQETQYFGPGTRLLVL.

This chain joins TRBV4-3 and TRBJ1-2; 7 bases fit TRBD1. This CDR3 region has 14 residues. The V gene end was trimmed by 4 bases and the J gene end by 0 bases; junction bases not matched to a gene: 2. Germline CDR1 LGHNA, CDR2 YSLEER. Here the CDR3 reads CASSRGQANYGYTF. The CDR3 nucleotides read TGCGCCAGCAGCCGTGGACAGGCTAACTATGGCTACACCTTC.